Following are 30 T cell receptor beta chains from one sample sequenced in a study of CD8+ T cells in alopecia areata. TCR sequencing used cDNA made by reverse transcription of extracted RNA. Clones were read by immunoSEQ multiplex PCR, and TCRdb kept only the in-frame ones, dropping some. The sample consists of under 300,000 clones, 65% to 70% of them appearing once. The source was CD4+ T cells sorted from blood, collected at week 0. The receptors here all came from a human donor with alopecia areata.

The chain recombines TRBV7-9 with TRBJ2-5; 13 bases are a match to TRBD2. This CDR3 comprises 16 residues. CDR1 is SEHNR and CDR2 is FQNEAQ in the germline V gene (reference sequence). Unmatched junction bases numbered 3, after V lost 4 bases and J lost 1 base. CDR3 region: CASSSGLAGVQETQYF. Here the CDR3 DNA reads TGTGCCAGCAGCTCCGGACTAGCGGGGGTCCAAGAGACCCAGTACTTC.

This clone was counted a single time. The chain recombines TRBV30 with TRBJ1-5, with D unclear. Deletions cut 5 bases from V and 3 bases from J, with 8 bases between. Germline values: CDR1 GTSNPN, CDR2 SVGIG (reference sequence). The CDR3 totals 12 residues. DNA of the CDR3: TGTGCCTGGGGCGCAGACAATCAGCCCCAGCATTTT. Protein sequence: CAWGADNQPQHF.

The chain has TRBV5-4 and TRBJ2-5; 7 bases fit TRBD1. The length of the CDR3 is 15 residues. Germline assignment: CDR1 SGHNT and CDR2 YYREEE (reference sequence). V dropped 4 bases and J dropped 1; count of bases not matched to a gene: 7. DNA for the CDR3: TGTGCCAGCAGCAAGGGACAGCTATCCCAAGAGACCCAGTACTTC. This translates into CASSKGQLSQETQYF.

The chain combines TRBV30 with TRBJ1-6, with 9 bases fitting TRBD1. The CDR3 is 14 residues long. V lost 5 bases, J lost 8 bases, and 7 bases stayed unmatched. CDR1 GTSNPN and CDR2 SVGIG come from the germline V gene (reference sequence). The CDR3, as DNA: TGTGCCTGGGACCCGGGACAGGGCTATTCACCCCTCCACTTT. It yields the protein CAWDPGQGYSPLHF.

The chain couples TRBV5-1 to TRBJ2-2; D gene uncertain. The CDR3 covers 13 residues. The V gene lost 0 bases and the J gene lost 7 bases, with 7 bases spanning the gap. Germline V gene sequence: CDR1 SGHRS, CDR2 YFSETQ. CDR3 nucleotides: TGCGCCAGCAGCTTGGAGGTTAGCGGGGAGCTGTTTTTT. It is translated as CASSLEVSGELFF.

The table lists this clone with a few counts. J is TRBJ2-7 and V is TRBV18, with unresolved D. The V gene's germline CDR1 is KGHSH and CDR2 LQKENI. Trimming removed 2 bases at V and 5 bases at J, with 7 bases between. CDR3 length: 12 amino acids. This CDR3 reads CASSPTGHEQYF. The CDR3 DNA sequence: TGTGCCAGCTCACCAACCGGCCACGAGCAGTACTTC. The variable domain in full, with the rest retrieved from reference TRBV18 and TRBJ2-7, is NAGVMQNPRHLVRRRGQEARLRCSPMKGHSHVYWYRQLPEEGLKFMVYLQKENIIDESGMPKERFSAEFPKEGPSILRIQQVVRGDSAAYFCASSPTGHEQYFGPGTRLTVT.

Only a few counts were recorded for this clone. The chain is built from TRBV27 and TRBJ2-3; D is unresolved. CDR1 is MNHEY and CDR2 is SMNVEV in the germline V gene (reference sequence). Trimming took off 7 bases at V and 4 bases at J, with 12 bases between the two ends. The CDR3 runs 13 residues. The CDR3 protein is CASKPYNADTQYF. The DNA of the CDR3 is TGTGCCAGCAAACCCTACAATGCAGATACGCAGTATTTT.

This clone was recorded a few times. This chain uses TRBV5-1 with TRBJ2-6; D unresolved. The CDR3 has 13 residues. The germline V gene encodes CDR1 SGHRS and CDR2 YFSETQ. Trimming left V 2 bases short and J 4 bases short, with 4 bases between. The CDR3 region has the DNA TGCGCCAGCAGCTTTGCCGGGGCCAACGTCCTGACTTTC. Amino acid sequence: CASSFAGANVLTF.

The sample holds a few counts of this clone. Other DNA sequences in this specimen translate into the identical CDR3. Here the CDR3 reads CASSDVGGETQYF. The CDR3 DNA sequence: TGTGCCAGCAGTGACGTGGGGGGGGAGACCCAGTACTTC. The chain has TRBV2 and TRBJ2-5, with 7 bases lining up with TRBD2. Germline-derived CDR1 and CDR2 are SNHLY and FYNNEI. CDR3 length equals 13 residues. Germline trimming cut 3 bases from V and 5 bases from J; bases unmatched to any gene: 3.

The chain employs TRBV9 and TRBJ2-2; 7 bases line up with TRBD2. The CDR3 covers 16 residues. The V and J ends lost 1 base and 2 bases, in that order; junction bases with no gene match: 5. Germline values: CDR1 SGDLS, CDR2 YYNGEE. CDR3 protein: CASSVYSGLNTGELFF. DNA of the CDR3: TGTGCCAGCAGCGTATATAGCGGGTTAAACACCGGGGAGCTGTTTTTT.

This clone was seen a handful of times. The chain couples TRBV6-5 to TRBJ2-1; D remains unclear. Trimming took off 5 bases at V and 0 bases at J, with 11 bases between the two ends. Germline V gene sequence: CDR1 MNHEY, CDR2 SVGAGI. The CDR3 is 15 residues long. CDR3 sequence reads: CASSPTVGSYNEQFF. For the CDR3, the DNA is TGTGCCAGCAGTCCTACCGTAGGCTCCTACAATGAGCAGTTCTTC.

The table lists this clone with a count of one. The chain couples TRBV27 to TRBJ1-1, with a possible D match to TRBD1 (6 bases). V gave up 5 bases and J gave up 2 bases, with 9 bases separating them. From germline, CDR1 is MNHEY and CDR2 SMNVEV (reference sequence). The CDR3 consists of 13 residues. CDR3 bases: TGTGCCAGCAGTCCCAGGGGTAACACTGAAGCTTTCTTT. Encoded protein: CASSPRGNTEAFF.

This clone was counted a few times. The gene calls are TRBV29-1 and TRBJ2-2; D unclear. CDR1 and CDR2 (germline): SQVTM, ANQGSEA. This CDR3 spans 14 amino acids. V lost 2 bases to trimming and J lost 6 bases, with 13 bases between them. The CDR3 coding sequence is TGCAGCGTTGAATGGTCATCAGCACCCGGGGAGCTGTTTTTT. Translating it yields CSVEWSSAPGELFF.

The rearrangement joins TRBV25-1 to TRBJ1-6; 9 bases agree with TRBD1. This CDR3 is 13 amino acids long. J was trimmed by 9 bases and V by 8 bases; bases with no gene match: 5. Germline values: CDR1 MGHDK, CDR2 SYGVNS. CDR3 amino acids: CASGGQGSSPLHF. The CDR3 nucleotides read TGTGCCAGCGGGGGACAGGGAAGTTCACCCCTCCACTTT.

V gene TRBV25-1 combines with J gene TRBJ2-1, with 9 bases aligning to TRBD1. CDR3 length: 14 residues. V shed 8 bases and J 6 bases; nucleotides not matched to a gene: 8. The V gene's germline CDR1 is MGHDK and CDR2 SYGVNS. In nucleotides, the CDR3 is TGTGCCAGCGGCCCGGGACAGGGTTTCAATGAGCAGTTCTTC. Translation: CASGPGQGFNEQFF.

This chain uses TRBV2 with TRBJ1-1; weak D call: TRBD1 (6 bases). The CDR3 totals 13 residues. Trimming left V 3 bases short and J 3 bases short, with 8 bases between. In germline, CDR1 is SNHLY, CDR2 FYNNEI. CDR3 sequence (DNA): TGTGCCAGCAGTGAGGGGGCGTACACTGAAGCTTTCTTT. It translates to CASSEGAYTEAFF.

The chain carries TRBV28 and TRBJ2-5; D unresolved. In germline, CDR1 is MDHEN, CDR2 SYDVKM. V lost 3 bases, J lost 4 bases, and 6 bases lay in between. The CDR3 spans 12 residues. In DNA, the CDR3 is TGTGCCAGCAGTTTGAACAGAGAGACCCAGTACTTC. Translated: CASSLNRETQYF. The whole variable domain, filled in from reference TRBV28 and TRBJ2-5, reads DVKVTQSSRYLVKRTGEKVFLECVQDMDHENMFWYRQDPGLGLRLIYFSYDVKMKEKGDIPEGYSVSREKKERFSLILESASTNQTSMYLCASSLNRETQYFGPGTRLLVL.

The chain is built from TRBV29-1 and TRBJ2-2, with 11 bases lining up with TRBD1. The V gene's germline CDR1 is SQVTM and CDR2 ANQGSEA. The CDR3 consists of 13 residues. V was clipped by 7 bases and J by 5 bases; unmatched bases: 3. The CDR3 loop reads CSAGQGATGELFF. In DNA form, the CDR3 reads TGCAGCGCCGGACAGGGGGCGACCGGGGAGCTGTTTTTT.

The chain employs TRBV30 and TRBJ1-1; perhaps TRBD1 as D (5 bases). Germline loops: CDR1 GTSNPN, CDR2 SVGIG (reference sequence). There are 18 residues in the CDR3. Trimming took off 2 bases at V and 1 base at J, with 23 bases between the two ends. The CDR3, as DNA: TGTGCCTGGAGTAAGATGGTTGTCCGGCAGGGACGGAACACTGAAGCTTTCTTT. As protein: CAWSKMVVRQGRNTEAFF.

This chain joins TRBV30 and TRBJ2-1; no definite D call. V lost 4 bases, J lost 3 bases, and 13 bases lay in between. Germline V lookup: CDR1 GTSNPN, CDR2 SVGIG (reference sequence). The CDR3 contains 14 residues. CDR3 loop: CAWKGFRSYNEQFF. DNA for the CDR3: TGTGCCTGGAAAGGCTTTCGTAGCTACAATGAGCAGTTCTTC.

This chain links TRBV30 with TRBJ1-4; D is ambiguous. Between the trimmed V and J ends, which lost 3 bases and 7 bases, there was a span of 12 bases. The CDR3 spans 13 residues. Germline V gene sequence: CDR1 GTSNPN, CDR2 SVGIG (reference sequence). This chain's CDR3 is CAWSGNLREKLFF. CDR3 bases: TGTGCCTGGAGCGGGAACCTTCGTGAAAAACTGTTTTTT.

This chain connects TRBV19 to TRBJ1-2; possible D gene TRBD1, 6 bases. The V and J ends lost 5 bases and 0 bases respectively, with 16 bases between them. Germline loops: CDR1 LNHDA, CDR2 SQIVND (reference sequence). The length of the CDR3 is 16 residues. The CDR3 region is CASSRPTQGANYGYTF. Written as DNA, the CDR3 is TGTGCCAGTAGTCGTCCAACACAGGGAGCTAACTATGGCTACACCTTC.

This chain uses TRBV7-9 with TRBJ1-5, with TRBD1 as a possible D gene (6 bases). Germline V CDR1 and CDR2: SEHNR, FQNEAQ (reference sequence). V lost 8 bases and J lost 3, with 14 bases in between. This CDR3 spans 14 amino acids. The CDR3 sequence: CASQGHSANQPQHF. Written as DNA, the CDR3 is TGTGCCAGCCAGGGGCACTCCGCCAATCAGCCCCAGCATTTT.

The CDR3: CASSLLPRAASTDTQYF. CDR3 DNA: TGTGCCAGCAGCTTATTGCCCCGGGCCGCTAGCACAGATACGCAGTATTTT. J is TRBJ2-3 and V is TRBV7-2; D ambiguous. The V end lost 2 bases, the J end lost 0 bases, and 15 bases lay between the germline ends. CDR3 size: 17 residues. Per the germline V gene, CDR1 is SGHTA and CDR2 is FQGNSA.

V is TRBV5-6 and J is TRBJ2-2, with D possibly TRBD1 on 6 matching bases. V lost 0 bases and J lost 5, with 8 bases in between. This CDR3 has 14 residues. Per germline, CDR1 SGHDT and CDR2 YYEEEE. In nucleotides, the CDR3 is TGTGCCAGCAGCTTGGTACAGGGTACCGGGGAGCTGTTTTTT. Amino acids: CASSLVQGTGELFF.

The rearrangement joins TRBV30 to TRBJ1-4, with 7 positions matching TRBD1. The CDR3 contains 14 residues. CDR1 is GTSNPN and CDR2 is SVGIG in the germline V gene (reference sequence). V shed 2 bases and J 4 bases; nucleotides not matched to a gene: 4. The CDR3 DNA reads TGTGCCTGGAGTCGGGGACAGTTTAATGAAAAACTGTTTTTT. Translating gives CAWSRGQFNEKLFF.

This clone was recorded only once. The chain recombines TRBV6-5 with TRBJ1-2; D gene unclear. V was shortened by 6 bases and J by 3 bases, with 11 bases between the two germline ends. Per germline, CDR1 MNHEY and CDR2 SVGAGI. This CDR3 region has 13 residues. The CDR3 nucleotides are TGTGCCAGCAGAAATCCGGTGGACTATGGCTACACCTTC. As protein: CASRNPVDYGYTF.

This chain uses TRBV29-1 with TRBJ1-1; 7 positions match TRBD1. CDR1 is SQVTM, CDR2 ANQGSEA, per germline. The CDR3 is made up of 13 amino acids. V was pared by 7 bases and J by 0 bases, with 5 bases of the junction left unmatched. CDR3 region: CSGGGTVNTEAFF. The CDR3 region has the DNA TGCAGCGGTGGCGGGACAGTGAACACTGAAGCTTTCTTT.

Details on this clone: This sample also contains other DNA sequences that code for the same CDR3. The rearrangement uses TRBV30 and TRBJ2-5; D unresolved. The CDR3 extends over 11 amino acids. The germline V and J ends were trimmed by 4 bases and 5 bases, with 8 bases remaining between them. Germline V gene lookup returns CDR1 GTSNPN and CDR2 SVGIG (reference sequence). CDR3 bases: TGTGCCTGGACCTTGGGTGAGACCCAGTACTTC. This sequence encodes CAWTLGETQYF.

The chain joins TRBV9 to TRBJ1-6; 7 nucleotides agree with TRBD1. Losses at the gene ends were 0 bases for V and 8 bases for J; bases not matched to a gene: 2. This CDR3 spans 14 amino acids. The germline V gene encodes CDR1 SGDLS and CDR2 YYNGEE. CDR3: CASSVATGDSPLHF. CDR3 DNA: TGTGCCAGCAGCGTAGCTACAGGGGATTCACCCCTCCACTTT.